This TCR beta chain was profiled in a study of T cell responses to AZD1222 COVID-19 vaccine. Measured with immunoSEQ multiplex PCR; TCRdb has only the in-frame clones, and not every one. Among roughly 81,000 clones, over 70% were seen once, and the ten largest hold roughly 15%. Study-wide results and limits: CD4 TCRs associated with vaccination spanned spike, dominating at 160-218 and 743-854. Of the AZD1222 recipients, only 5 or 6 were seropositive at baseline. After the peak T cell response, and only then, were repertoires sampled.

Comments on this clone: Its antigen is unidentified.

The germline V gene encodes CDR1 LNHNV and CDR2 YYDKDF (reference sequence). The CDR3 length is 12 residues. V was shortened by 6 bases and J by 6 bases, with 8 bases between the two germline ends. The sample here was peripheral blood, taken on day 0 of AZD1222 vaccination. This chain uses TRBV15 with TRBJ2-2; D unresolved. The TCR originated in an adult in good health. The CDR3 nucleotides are TGTGCCACCAGGGCCGGGCCCGGGGAGCTGTTTTTT. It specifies CATRAGPGELFF.